These 8 T cell receptor beta chains came from one sample sequenced in a study of T cells in Graves' hyperthyroidism and ophthalmopathy (dated 2019 in TCRdb). The library was obtained by multiplex PCR. Sequencing was carried out with an Illumina HiSeq 2000. Amplification of TCR beta CDR3 regions was carried out from RNA transcripts. The first round of RT-PCR for the TCR CDR3 was performed with the HTBI primer set and the Qiagen OneStep RT-PCR kit. TCRdb handled the public reads itself, with Q25 trimming in fastp and clone calling in MiXCR, and kept productive beta chains. Under each unique CDR3 protein, matching rows form one entry showing the most common genes and DNA. The sample data list about 400,000 distinct CDR3 sequences, and roughly an eighth of these were observed just once. 28% of the sample lies in the top ten. Sequenced sample: blood. These receptors all stem from a man aged 45 to 65 with Graves' ophthalmopathy.

This clonotype occurred many times. This rearrangement joins TRBV10-1 to TRBJ2-5; D remains unclear. Trimming took 0 bases from V and 5 from J, leaving 7 bases between them. This CDR3 has 13 amino acids. In germline, CDR1 is WNHNN, CDR2 SYGVQD (reference sequence). The CDR3 region has the DNA TGCGCCAGCAGTGAGTCGAGCGTCGAGACCCAGTACTTC. It yields the protein CASSESSVETQYF.

This clonotype was seen repeatedly, ten times or more. The gene calls are TRBV3-1 and TRBJ2-1, with D possibly being TRBD2 (6 bases). Trimming left V 4 bases short and J 9 bases short, with 13 bases between. In germline, CDR1 is LGHDT, CDR2 YNNKEL (reference sequence). The length of the CDR3 is 13 residues. The CDR3 coding sequence is TGTGCCAGCAGCCGCATGATGGGAGGTGAGCAGTTCTTC. It is translated as CASSRMMGGEQFF.

This clonotype appeared many times. The chain couples TRBV2 to TRBJ2-1; no definite D call. Deletions cut 2 bases from V and 8 bases from J, with 7 bases between. Germline CDR1 reads SNHLY; CDR2 reads FYNNEI. This CDR3 has 12 amino acids. The CDR3 sequence is CASSESVYEQFF. The CDR3 nucleotides read TGTGCCAGCAGTGAATCCGTCTATGAGCAGTTCTTC.

This clonotype was counted many times. V usage is TRBV4-1 and J usage is TRBJ2-5; D call uncertain. Germline loops: CDR1 MGHRA, CDR2 YSYEKL. The CDR3 is made up of 13 amino acids. The V end was cut by 2 bases, the J end by 5 bases, with 9 bases between. The CDR3 DNA follows: TGCGCCAGCAGCCAAAGACTCACGGAGACCCAGTACTTC. Its protein is CASSQRLTETQYF.

Many counts were recorded for this clonotype. V is TRBV3-1 and J is TRBJ1-2; D is undetermined. V shed 2 bases and J shed 3 bases, with 10 bases lying between them. This CDR3 has 14 amino acids. The germline CDR1 and CDR2 sequences are LGHDT and YNNKEL (reference sequence). CDR3 DNA sequence: TGTGCCAGCAGCCAATTGGGAGGAGACTATGGCTACACCTTC. Its translation is CASSQLGGDYGYTF.

A note on this clonotype: A clone one base away is much larger, so this may be a read error. The chain links TRBV6-1 to TRBJ1-2; perhaps TRBD1 as D (5 bases). Germline CDR1 reads MNHNS; CDR2 reads SASEGT. The CDR3 contains 14 residues. Trimming took off 7 bases at V and 1 base at J, with 13 bases between the two ends. In DNA form, the CDR3 reads TGTGCCAGCAAGGGGACCGCAAGTAACTATGGCTACACCTTC. This codes for CASKGTASNYGYTF.

The chain has TRBV12-5 and TRBJ2-1, with unresolved D. This CDR3 spans 13 amino acids. Germline V CDR1 and CDR2: LGHNT, FRNRAP. The V gene lost 1 base and the J gene lost 9 bases, with 10 bases spanning the gap. CDR3 bases: TGTGCTAGTGGTTTGGAAACAGAAATTGAGCAGTTCTTC. It is translated as CASGLETEIEQFF.

Ten or more counts support this clonotype. V is TRBV5-1 and J is TRBJ2-7; D is unresolved. Trimming pared 0 bases from V and 3 bases from J, leaving 10 bases between. The germline V gene has CDR1 SGHRS and CDR2 YFSETQ. CDR3 length equals 14 residues. As DNA, the CDR3 is TGCGCCAGCAGCTTGGCCGCTTGGGACTACGAGCAGTACTTC. This codes for CASSLAAWDYEQYF.